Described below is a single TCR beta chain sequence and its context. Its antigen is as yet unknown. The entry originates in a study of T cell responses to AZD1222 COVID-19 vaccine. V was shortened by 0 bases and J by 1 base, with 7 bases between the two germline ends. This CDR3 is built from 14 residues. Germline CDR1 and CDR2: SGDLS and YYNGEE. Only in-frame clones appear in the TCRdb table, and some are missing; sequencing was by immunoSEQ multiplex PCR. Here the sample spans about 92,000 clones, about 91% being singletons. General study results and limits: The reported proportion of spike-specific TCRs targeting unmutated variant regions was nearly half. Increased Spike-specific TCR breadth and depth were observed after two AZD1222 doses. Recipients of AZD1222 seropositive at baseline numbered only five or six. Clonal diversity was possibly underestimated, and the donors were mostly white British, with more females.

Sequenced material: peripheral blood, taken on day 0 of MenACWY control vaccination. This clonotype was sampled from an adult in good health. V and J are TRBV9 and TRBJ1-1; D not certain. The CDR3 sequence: CASSVAGRNTEAFF. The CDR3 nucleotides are TGTGCCAGCAGCGTAGCCGGGAGGAACACTGAAGCTTTCTTT.